The 10 T cell receptor beta chains below were found in one sample sequenced in a study of post-analysis software for immune sequencing data. Study observations and caveats: In patients, TRBV5-6, TRBV5-1 and TRBV20-1 belonged to roughly five TRBV segments found more frequently than in controls.

Prepared libraries of TCR beta cDNA carried unique molecular identifiers. One entry per CDR3 protein, called by TCRdb with MiXCR from the PCR reads. In the table there are roughly 800,000 distinct CDR3 sequences, 35% to 55% of which are singletons. These receptors' targets are unknown. The sample was blood. Every receptor here comes from a girl between 5 and 17 years old with multiple sclerosis.

In this sample, this clonotype turned up a few times. The V gene is TRBV18, the J gene TRBJ1-1; TRBD1 matches at 9 bases. The CDR3 is made up of 15 amino acids. V lost 4 bases and J lost 4; bases outside the gene matches: 7. Looked up from germline, CDR1 is KGHSH and CDR2 is LQKENI. CDR3 sequence (DNA): TGTGCCAGCTCACTGGGACAGGGATTAGCCACTGAAGCTTTCTTT. Protein product: CASSLGQGLATEAFF.

This clonotype was observed a handful of times. The chain links TRBV19 to TRBJ2-7; TRBD2 matches at 10 bases. V lost 7 bases to trimming and J lost 6 bases; unmatched junction nucleotides: 6. CDR1 is LNHDA and CDR2 is SQIVND in the germline V gene (reference sequence). The CDR3 spans 13 residues. CDR3 bases: TGTGCCAGTAAACCTAGCGGGAGTGTCGAGCAGTACTTC. Its translation: CASKPSGSVEQYF.

In DNA form, the CDR3 reads TGCAGTGCTAGAGCGGCACTAGCGAGTTACAATGAGCAGTTCTTC. It codes for CSARAALASYNEQFF. The chain combines TRBV20-1 with TRBJ2-1, with 7 bases fitting TRBD2. J was trimmed by 4 bases and V by 1 base; bases with no gene match: 7. The CDR3 is 15 residues long. The germline V gene encodes CDR1 DFQATT and CDR2 SNEGSKA (reference sequence).

The J gene is TRBJ2-5, the V gene TRBV11-2; 11 bases are a match to TRBD2. V shed 6 bases, J shed 3 bases, and the junction held 15 bases outside the gene matches. CDR1 SGHAT and CDR2 FQNNGV come from the germline V gene. The length of the CDR3 is 18 residues. The CDR3 is CASRAPPWGLAAEETQYF. Written as DNA, the CDR3 is TGTGCCAGCAGAGCTCCACCTTGGGGACTAGCGGCAGAAGAGACCCAGTACTTC.

CDR3 in amino acids: CASARDDQETQYF. CDR3 bases: TGCGCCAGTGCGCGGGACGATCAAGAGACCCAGTACTTC. This chain uses TRBV5-1 with TRBJ2-5, with D tentatively TRBD2 (6 bases). Germline V gene data show CDR1 as SGHRS and CDR2 as YFSETQ. The ends were cut back, 8 bases at V and 2 bases at J, with 13 bases in the middle. The CDR3 runs 13 residues.

The rearrangement links TRBV25-1 to TRBJ2-1, with 9 bases aligning to TRBD2. This CDR3 region has 17 residues. Germline V gives CDR1 MGHDK, CDR2 SYGVNS. V shed 0 bases, J shed 7 bases, and the junction held 10 bases outside the gene matches. The CDR3 coding sequence is TGTGCCAGCAGTGAATATTTTGCGGGAGGGAATGGGAATGAGCAGTTCTTC. It translates to CASSEYFAGGNGNEQFF.

This clonotype was counted only a few times. The chain links TRBV13 to TRBJ2-4; maybe TRBD1 (6 bases). The CDR3 totals 16 residues. Germline loops: CDR1 PRHDT, CDR2 FYEKMQ (reference sequence). Deletions cut 3 bases from V and 0 bases from J, with 12 bases between. Here the CDR3 reads CASSLSWTVAKNIQYF. In DNA form, the CDR3 reads TGTGCCAGCAGCTTGTCATGGACAGTAGCCAAAAACATTCAGTACTTC. Supplemented by reference TRBV13 and TRBJ2-4, the full variable domain reads AAGVIQSPRHLIKEKRETATLKCYPIPRHDTVYWYQQGPGQDPQFLISFYEKMQSDKGSIPDRFSAQQFSDYHSELNMSSLELGDSALYFCASSLSWTVAKNIQYFGAGTRLSVL.

The rearrangement links TRBV20-1 to TRBJ2-7; 7 bases map to TRBD1. Losses at the gene ends were 0 bases for V and 3 bases for J; bases not matched to a gene: 11. This CDR3 is built from 16 residues. Per the germline V gene, CDR1 is DFQATT and CDR2 is SNEGSKA (reference sequence). Here the CDR3 reads CSARDSRGGADYEQYF. DNA of the CDR3: TGCAGTGCTAGAGATAGTCGAGGGGGCGCTGACTACGAGCAGTACTTC.

This clonotype has only a few counts. The gene calls are TRBV11-2 and TRBJ2-3, with D possibly TRBD2 on 6 matching bases. The germline CDR1 and CDR2 sequences are SGHAT and FQNNGV. This CDR3 contains 13 residues. The germline V and J ends were trimmed by 4 bases and 4 bases, with 9 bases remaining between them. The CDR3 region is CASSSAGPDTQYF. The CDR3 nucleotides are TGTGCCAGCAGCTCAGCGGGCCCAGATACGCAGTATTTT.

In regard to this clonotype: A much larger clone differs by one base, so this may be a read error. The chain carries TRBV12-3 or TRBV12-4 and TRBJ1-2; maybe TRBD1 (5 bases). The CDR3 has 14 amino acids. The CDR3 DNA reads TGTGTCAGCAGTTTAGGCCTAGGGGTAGAAGGCTACACCTTC. Translating it yields CVSSLGLGVEGYTF.